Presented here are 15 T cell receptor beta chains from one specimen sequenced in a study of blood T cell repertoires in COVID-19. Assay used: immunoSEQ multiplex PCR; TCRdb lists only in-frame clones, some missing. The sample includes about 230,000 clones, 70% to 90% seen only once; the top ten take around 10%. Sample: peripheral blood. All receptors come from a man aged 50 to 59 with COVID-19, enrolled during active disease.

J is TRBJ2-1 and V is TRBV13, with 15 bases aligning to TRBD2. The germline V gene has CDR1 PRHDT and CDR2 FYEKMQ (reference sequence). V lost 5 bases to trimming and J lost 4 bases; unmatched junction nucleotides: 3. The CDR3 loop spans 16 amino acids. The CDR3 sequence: CASSPGLAGGYNEQFF. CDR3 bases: TGTGCCAGCAGCCCGGGACTAGCGGGGGGTTACAATGAGCAGTTCTTC.

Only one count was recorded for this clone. The CDR3 coding sequence is TGTGCCAGCAGCGTAAGTTCCGGGACACAAAACCGCCATAACACTGAAGCTTTCTTT. This sequence encodes CASSVSSGTQNRHNTEAFF. V and J are TRBV2 and TRBJ1-1; D might be TRBD1 (6 bases). The CDR3 contains 19 residues. Germline lookup yields CDR1 SNHLY and CDR2 FYNNEI. V was clipped by 6 bases and J by 2 bases, with 28 bases between them.

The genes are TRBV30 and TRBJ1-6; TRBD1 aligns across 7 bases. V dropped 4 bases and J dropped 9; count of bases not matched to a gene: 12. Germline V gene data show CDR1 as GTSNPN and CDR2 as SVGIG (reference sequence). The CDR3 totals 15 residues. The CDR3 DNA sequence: TGTGCCTGGAATTTGTTGGCACAGGGGACTTCACCCCTCCACTTT. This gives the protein CAWNLLAQGTSPLHF.

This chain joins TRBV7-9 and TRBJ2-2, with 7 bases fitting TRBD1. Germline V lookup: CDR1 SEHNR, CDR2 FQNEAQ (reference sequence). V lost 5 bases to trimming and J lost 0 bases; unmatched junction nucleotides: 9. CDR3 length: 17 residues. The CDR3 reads CASSPPADRTNTGELFF. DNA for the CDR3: TGTGCCAGCAGCCCCCCGGCGGACAGGACGAACACCGGGGAGCTGTTTTTT.

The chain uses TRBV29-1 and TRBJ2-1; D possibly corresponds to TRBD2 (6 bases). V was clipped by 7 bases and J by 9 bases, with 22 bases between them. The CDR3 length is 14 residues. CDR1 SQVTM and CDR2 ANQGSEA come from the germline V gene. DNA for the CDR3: TGCAGCGGCGGGAAAATCGCCGGGCCGGGTGAGCAGTTCTTC. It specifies CSGGKIAGPGEQFF.

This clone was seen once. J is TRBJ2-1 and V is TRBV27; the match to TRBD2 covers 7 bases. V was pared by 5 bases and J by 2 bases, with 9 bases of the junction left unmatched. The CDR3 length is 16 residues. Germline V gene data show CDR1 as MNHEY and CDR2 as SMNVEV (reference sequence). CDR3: CASSGLRGSTYNEQFF. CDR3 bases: TGTGCCAGCAGTGGTTTGCGGGGGTCGACCTACAATGAGCAGTTCTTC.

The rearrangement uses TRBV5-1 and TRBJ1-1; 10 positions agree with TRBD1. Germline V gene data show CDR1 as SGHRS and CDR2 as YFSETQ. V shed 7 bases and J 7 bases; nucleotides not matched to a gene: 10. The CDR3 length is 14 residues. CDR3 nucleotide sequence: TGCGCCAGCGGGACAGGGACAGGGGTAGGTGAAGCTTTCTTT. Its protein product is CASGTGTGVGEAFF.

The CDR3 sequence: CASSSTWDSGTSGRSYEQYF. Written as DNA, the CDR3 is TGTGCCAGTAGTAGCACCTGGGACAGCGGGACTAGCGGGAGGTCCTACGAGCAGTACTTC. J is TRBJ2-7 and V is TRBV19, with TRBD2 matching over 15 bases. V was pared by 4 bases and J by 1 base, with 14 bases of the junction left unmatched. From germline, CDR1 is LNHDA and CDR2 SQIVND (reference sequence). CDR3 size: 20 residues.

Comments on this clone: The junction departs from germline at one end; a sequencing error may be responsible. The CDR3 DNA reads as TGCAGTGCCAGAGACGTCTACGAGCAGTACTTC. Its protein is CSARDVYEQYF. The chain combines TRBV20-1 with TRBJ2-7; D ambiguous. There are 11 residues in the CDR3. The germline V gene encodes CDR1 DFQATT and CDR2 SNEGSKA (reference sequence).

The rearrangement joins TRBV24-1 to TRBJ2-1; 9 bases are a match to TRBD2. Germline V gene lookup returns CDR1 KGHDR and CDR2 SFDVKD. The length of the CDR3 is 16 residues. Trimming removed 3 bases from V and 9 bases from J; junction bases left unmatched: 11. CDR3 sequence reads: CATSDRAGGERGEQFF. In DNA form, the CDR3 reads TGTGCCACCAGTGATCGAGCGGGAGGAGAGCGTGGTGAGCAGTTCTTC.

This CDR3 reads CASSLAGENIQYF. The CDR3 nucleotides read TGTGCCAGCAGCTTAGCCGGGGAAAACATTCAGTACTTC. The chain joins TRBV7-8 to TRBJ2-4; D might be TRBD2 (5 bases). The CDR3 contains 13 residues. Trimming took off 0 bases at V and 5 bases at J, with 5 bases between the two ends. The germline gives CDR1 SGHVS, CDR2 FQNEAQ.

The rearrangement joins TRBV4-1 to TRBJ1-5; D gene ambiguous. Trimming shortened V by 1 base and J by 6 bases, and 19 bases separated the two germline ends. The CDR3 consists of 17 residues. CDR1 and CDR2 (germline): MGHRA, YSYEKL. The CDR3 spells CASSQVLSLESGQPQHF. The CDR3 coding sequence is TGCGCCAGCAGCCAAGTCCTGAGTTTGGAGTCGGGTCAGCCCCAGCATTTT.

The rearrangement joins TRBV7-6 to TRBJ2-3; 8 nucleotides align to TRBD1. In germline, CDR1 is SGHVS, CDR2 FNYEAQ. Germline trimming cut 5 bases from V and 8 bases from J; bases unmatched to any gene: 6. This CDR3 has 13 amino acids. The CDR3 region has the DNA TGTGCCAGCAGCCCCGCCGGACAGGGTACGCAGTATTTT. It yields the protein CASSPAGQGTQYF. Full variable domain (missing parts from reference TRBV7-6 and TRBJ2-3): GAGVSQSPRYKVTKRGQDVALRCDPISGHVSLYWYRQALGQGPEFLTYFNYEAQQDKSGLPNDRFSAERPEGSISTLTIQRTEQRDSAMYRCASSPAGQGTQYFGPGTRLTVL.

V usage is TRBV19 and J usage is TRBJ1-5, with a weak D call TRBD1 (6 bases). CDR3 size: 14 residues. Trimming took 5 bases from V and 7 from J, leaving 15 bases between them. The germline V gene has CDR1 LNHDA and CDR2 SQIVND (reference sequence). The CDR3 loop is CASSPTGFNQPQHF. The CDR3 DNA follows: TGTGCCAGTAGTCCTACAGGGTTCAACCAGCCCCAGCATTTT.

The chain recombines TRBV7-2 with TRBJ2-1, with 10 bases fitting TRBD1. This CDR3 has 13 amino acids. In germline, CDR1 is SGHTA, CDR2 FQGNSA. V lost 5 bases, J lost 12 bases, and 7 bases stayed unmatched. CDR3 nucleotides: TGTGCCAGCAGCCCAGGGGGACAGGGGATGCAGTTCTTC. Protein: CASSPGGQGMQFF.